This is a list of T cell receptor beta chains from one sample in a study of blood T cell repertoires in COVID-19. Assay: immunoSEQ multiplex PCR; the TCRdb copy retains only in-frame clones and omits some. The sample lists 300,000 to 400,000 clones, about 87% occurring once. Sequencing input: peripheral blood. The receptors originated from a woman aged 45-65 years with COVID-19, enrolled during active disease. Both conserved end residues are part of each CDR3. Fields, in order: J gene, V gene, CDR3 protein.

J gene: TRBJ2-3; V gene: TRBV7-2; CDR3 protein: CASSLGLAGPKNTQYF
J gene: TRBJ2-2; V gene: TRBV19; CDR3 protein: CATKGLAGDTGELFF
J gene: TRBJ1-5; V gene: TRBV2; CDR3 protein: CASSGTSPNQPQHF
J gene: TRBJ1-4; V gene: TRBV29-1; CDR3 protein: CSVENSGGDEKLFF
J gene: TRBJ2-7; V gene: TRBV30; CDR3 protein: CAWSRWLAGGGSYEQYF
J gene: TRBJ1-2; V gene: TRBV27; CDR3 protein: CASSFLNGLQYGYTF
J gene: TRBJ1-2; V gene: TRBV3-1/TRBV3-2; CDR3 protein: CASSQDFGGDGYTF
J gene: TRBJ2-6; V gene: TRBV11-3; CDR3 protein: CASSLGGSRANVLTF
J gene: TRBJ1-5; V gene: TRBV19; CDR3 protein: CASSVQTGLNQPQHF
J gene: TRBJ2-1; V gene: TRBV7-2; CDR3 protein: CASSPLAGGSSYNEQFF
J gene: TRBJ2-5; V gene: TRBV5-1; CDR3 protein: CASSAGDLQETQYF
J gene: TRBJ1-5; V gene: TRBV24-1; CDR3 protein: CATSEGEYNQPQHF
J gene: TRBJ1-1; V gene: TRBV25-1; CDR3 protein: CASSAPRGAGNTEAFF
J gene: TRBJ1-2; V gene: TRBV5-5; CDR3 protein: CASSPSGLGQGEGYTF
J gene: TRBJ2-1; V gene: TRBV3-1/TRBV3-2; CDR3 protein: CASSQERREEYNEQFF
J gene: TRBJ2-7; V gene: TRBV18; CDR3 protein: CASCQGLRREQYF
J gene: TRBJ1-2; V gene: TRBV3-1/TRBV3-2; CDR3 protein: CASTGQNYGYTF
J gene: TRBJ2-7; V gene: TRBV4-1; CDR3 protein: CASSPQRTSGRAEKYF
J gene: TRBJ2-3; V gene: TRBV18; CDR3 protein: CASTRGGTQYF
J gene: TRBJ1-5; V gene: TRBV7-9; CDR3 protein: CASSFGDNSNQPQHF
J gene: TRBJ1-2; V gene: TRBV5-1; CDR3 protein: CASSLVAGDTNYGYTF
J gene: TRBJ1-1; V gene: TRBV6-5; CDR3 protein: CASRSTGVNTEAFF
J gene: TRBJ2-4; V gene: TRBV27; CDR3 protein: CASSSETATNIQYF
J gene: TRBJ2-1; V gene: TRBV7-8; CDR3 protein: CASSLEYRTSSYNEQFF
J gene: TRBJ1-6; V gene: TRBV30; CDR3 protein: CAWSWSGGGGSPLHF
J gene: TRBJ2-7; V gene: TRBV3-1/TRBV3-2; CDR3 protein: CASSPTAGDSEQYF
J gene: TRBJ1-2; V gene: TRBV28; CDR3 protein: CASSRPGQTIYGYTF